These T cell receptor beta chains were read from a single sample in a study of blood T cell repertoires in COVID-19. Sequencing was performed with immunoSEQ multiplex PCR; in TCRdb, only in-frame clones are kept and a portion is missing. The sample holds approximately 100,000 clones, about four fifths seen once. Sample: peripheral blood. The origin of the receptors is a woman of 80 years or more with active or convalescent COVID-19. The CDR3 runs from the conserved cysteine through the conserved F or W. D genes are given only for firm matches. Clone size is shown for a subset of rows, as once, few, many or a class of expanded clone.

.,TRBV7-2,.,TRBJ2-5,TGTGCCAGCAGCTTAGGTCGAGCAGGGGAGACCCAGTACTTC,CASSLGRAGETQYF
.,TRBV5-1,.,TRBJ1-1,TGCGCCAGCAGTCGCCAGGGCGGTGCTGAAGCTTTCTTT,CASSRQGGAEAFF
.,TRBV28,TRBD1,TRBJ2-7,TGTGCCAGCCAGACAGGGGGCTCTCTATACGAGCAGTACTTC,CASQTGGSLYEQYF
once,TRBV30,.,TRBJ2-3,TGTGCCTGGAGCCGACAGGCCACTAGCACAGATACGCAGTATTTT,CAWSRQATSTDTQYF
.,TRBV4-1,.,TRBJ1-2,TGCGCCAGCAGCCAAGATCCGGCGGGGGCAGGTACAAACTATGGCTACACCTTC,CASSQDPAGAGTNYGYTF
.,TRBV5-4,TRBD1,TRBJ1-1,TGTGCCAGCAGCTTGGCAGGGGGGAACACTGAAGCTTTCTTT,CASSLAGGNTEAFF
.,TRBV9,.,TRBJ1-3,TGTGCCAGCAGCGTATATGGGGCGAGCGGAAACACCATATATTTT,CASSVYGASGNTIYF
.,TRBV23-1,.,TRBJ1-5,TGCGCCAGCAGTCAACGGCCCAGGGTGGAACAGCCCCAGCATTTT,CASSQRPRVEQPQHF
.,TRBV7-3,.,TRBJ1-1,TGTGCCAGCAGCGCAAACCGGGACACTGAAGCTTTCTTT,CASSANRDTEAFF
.,TRBV3-1/TRBV3-2,TRBD1,TRBJ1-2,TGTGCCAGCAGCCCGGGACAGACTAAGAACTATGGCTACACCTTC,CASSPGQTKNYGYTF
.,TRBV27,.,TRBJ1-6,TGTGCCAGCAGCCTTACCCCTCCCAGGGGTACCTATAATTCACCCCTCCACTTT,CASSLTPPRGTYNSPLHF
.,TRBV28,.,TRBJ2-5,TGTGCCAGCACCCCAATCGGGGTTTTTGAGGAGACCCAGTACTTC,CASTPIGVFEETQYF
.,TRBV6-1,TRBD2,TRBJ2-7,TGTGCCAGCAGTGAAGGACTAGCGGGGGCCTACGAGCAGTACTTC,CASSEGLAGAYEQYF
few,TRBV27,.,TRBJ2-7,TGTGCCAGCAGGCGCTCAGGGGTCCTCTACGAGCAGTACTTC,CASRRSGVLYEQYF
.,TRBV6-5,.,TRBJ1-3,TGTGCCAGCATTTATTCAGGGGAATTACTAAACACCATATATTTT,CASIYSGELLNTIYF
.,TRBV27,TRBD1,TRBJ1-1,TGTGCCAGCAGTTTGGACAGGGGAGCAGGGACTGAAGCTTTCTTT,CASSLDRGAGTEAFF
.,TRBV7-6,TRBD1,TRBJ2-4,TGTGCCAGCAGCTTATCGGTTCCGGGGACAGGGGGGGTAGCCAAAAACATTCAGTACTTC,CASSLSVPGTGGVAKNIQYF
.,TRBV14,TRBD1,TRBJ1-6,TGTGCCAGCAGCAGTGGGACAGGGGGATATTCACCCCTCCACTTT,CASSSGTGGYSPLHF
once,TRBV5-8,TRBD2,TRBJ2-1,TGTGCCAGCAGCTTGGTTTTATTCCGTCTAGCGGGAGGGCCGAAGCAGTTCTTC,CASSLVLFRLAGGPKQFF
once,TRBV4-1,.,TRBJ1-5,TGCGCCAGCAGCCTCCCCGGGGGCAATCAGCCCCAGCATTTT,CASSLPGGNQPQHF
few,TRBV19,TRBD1,TRBJ2-2,TGTGCCAGTAGTATCCGACAGGGGAGCACCGGGGAGCTGTTTTTT,CASSIRQGSTGELFF
.,TRBV7-2,TRBD2,TRBJ2-3,TGTGCCAGCAGATACACTAGCGGGAGAACAGATACGCAGTATTTT,CASRYTSGRTDTQYF
.,TRBV5-1,TRBD2,TRBJ2-1,TGCGCCAGCAGCGGACGTAGCGGGGGGGCCGCTGAGCAGTTCTTC,CASSGRSGGAAEQFF
once,TRBV15,TRBD2,TRBJ2-5,TGTGCCACCAGCAGCGGGACTAGCGGGGGCCGTGAGACCCAGTACTTC,CATSSGTSGGRETQYF
.,TRBV9,.,TRBJ1-6,TGTGCCAGCAGCACCTTCGCGGAATCACCCCTCCACTTT,CASSTFAESPLHF
.,TRBV4-1,TRBD2,TRBJ2-7,TGCGCCAGCAGCCAAGGGGATGGGGGGGGCGAGCAGTACTTC,CASSQGDGGGEQYF
.,TRBV5-5,TRBD2,TRBJ2-5,TGTGCCAGCGGGGAGGGAGGGCGAGAGACCCAGTACTTC,CASGEGGRETQYF
.,TRBV5-3,.,TRBJ2-5,TGTGCCAGAAGCTCAAAACAGGAGTACCAAGAGACCCAGTACTTC,CARSSKQEYQETQYF
.,TRBV5-8,TRBD2,TRBJ2-5,TGTGCCAGCAGCTTGACCGGGACTAGCGGGGGCGAGACCCAGTACTTC,CASSLTGTSGGETQYF
few,TRBV27,.,TRBJ1-2,TGTGCCAGCAGTTTATTCCGGGGAGGTAGTGGCTACACCTTC,CASSLFRGGSGYTF
once,TRBV28,.,TRBJ1-5,TGTGCCAGCAGTTTAACCGCAACAGCTTATAGCAATCAGCCCCAGCATTTT,CASSLTATAYSNQPQHF
few,TRBV5-5,.,TRBJ1-6,TGTGCCAGCAGCCCGCTCAGCGACTCCTATAATTCACCCCTCCACTTT,CASSPLSDSYNSPLHF
.,TRBV19,TRBD1,TRBJ1-1,TGTGCCAGTATCATGGGAAGGGGGCGCCGAGGAACTGAAGCTTTCTTT,CASIMGRGRRGTEAFF
.,TRBV28,.,TRBJ1-1,TGTGCCAGCAGTCCATTCTATCTCCGTGGTGATGGCACTGAAGCTTTCTTT,CASSPFYLRGDGTEAFF
.,TRBV7-2,.,TRBJ2-7,TGTGCCAGCAGCTCCAGACAGACCTACGAGCAGTACTTC,CASSSRQTYEQYF
.,TRBV5-4,TRBD2,TRBJ2-3,TGTGCCAGCAGCCGAACTAGCGGGGGGGTTAAAGATACGCAGTATTTT,CASSRTSGGVKDTQYF
.,TRBV28,.,TRBJ1-2,TGTGCCAGCGTCCGACGCGGAACCCAACTTTCCTTC,CASVRRGTQLSF
.,TRBV15,.,TRBJ1-2,TGTGCCACCAGCAGAGATGAGAGGGCTAACTATGGCTACACCTTC,CATSRDERANYGYTF
.,TRBV5-4,.,TRBJ1-2,TGTGCCAGCAGCTTGGCAGGAAAGAACTATGGCTACACCTTC,CASSLAGKNYGYTF
.,TRBV4-1,.,TRBJ2-1,TGCGCCAGCAGCCAAGTTGGGGCAACTTACTACAATGAGCAGTTCTTC,CASSQVGATYYNEQFF
.,TRBV5-1,.,TRBJ1-4,TGCGCCAGCAGCTCGGAGGGTTCGGGCCGCGCAACTAATGAAAAACTGTTTTTT,CASSSEGSGRATNEKLFF
.,TRBV19,.,TRBJ2-2,TGTGCCAGTAGGACGACTAGAGCCGGGGAGCTGTTTTTT,CASRTTRAGELFF
.,TRBV5-1,TRBD2,TRBJ2-1,TGCGCCAGCACTAAGGGAGGGCATGAGCAGTTCTTC,CASTKGGHEQFF
.,TRBV6-5,TRBD2,TRBJ2-7,TGTGCCAGCAGACTACTAGCGGGGGATATCTACGAGCAGTACTTC,CASRLLAGDIYEQYF
.,TRBV10-1,TRBD2,TRBJ2-2,TGCGCCAGCAGTGAGGGACCCGGGACTAGCGGGGGGCCTGAAACCGGGGAGCTGTTTTTT,CASSEGPGTSGGPETGELFF
.,TRBV12-3/TRBV12-4,.,TRBJ2-5,TGTGCCAGCACCAGGGAAGGTGAGACCCAGTACTTC,CASTREGETQYF
.,TRBV9,.,TRBJ1-1,TGTGCCAGCAGCGTAGATCGGAGGAACACTGAAGCTTTCTTT,CASSVDRRNTEAFF
.,TRBV19,TRBD1,TRBJ1-4,TGTGCCAGTAGTACTCACCTCCGGGACAGGGGAGGAAAACTGTTTTTT,CASSTHLRDRGGKLFF
.,TRBV2,.,TRBJ1-6,TGTGCCAGCAGCTTAACAGAGAATTCACCCCTCCACTTT,CASSLTENSPLHF
.,TRBV2,TRBD1,TRBJ2-7,TGTGCCAGCAGTCGCGACAGGGGGGTCTACGAGCAGTACTTC,CASSRDRGVYEQYF
.,TRBV6-1,.,TRBJ1-1,TGTGCCAGCAGTGAAGCGGCGAGTAAGGGACTCGATTGGGCTTTCTTT,CASSEAASKGLDWAFF
.,TRBV2,.,TRBJ1-6,TGTGCCAGCAGGTTCAACAGCAATAATTCACCCCTCCACTTT,CASRFNSNNSPLHF
.,TRBV28,TRBD1,TRBJ2-5,TGTGCCAGCAGTTTAAGGGTGGGACAGGGAACTGGGGAGACCCAGTACTTC,CASSLRVGQGTGETQYF
few,TRBV7-3,.,TRBJ1-1,TGTGCCAGCAGCCAACCAGGGTCCACCAACCTCAACTTT,CASSQPGSTNLNF